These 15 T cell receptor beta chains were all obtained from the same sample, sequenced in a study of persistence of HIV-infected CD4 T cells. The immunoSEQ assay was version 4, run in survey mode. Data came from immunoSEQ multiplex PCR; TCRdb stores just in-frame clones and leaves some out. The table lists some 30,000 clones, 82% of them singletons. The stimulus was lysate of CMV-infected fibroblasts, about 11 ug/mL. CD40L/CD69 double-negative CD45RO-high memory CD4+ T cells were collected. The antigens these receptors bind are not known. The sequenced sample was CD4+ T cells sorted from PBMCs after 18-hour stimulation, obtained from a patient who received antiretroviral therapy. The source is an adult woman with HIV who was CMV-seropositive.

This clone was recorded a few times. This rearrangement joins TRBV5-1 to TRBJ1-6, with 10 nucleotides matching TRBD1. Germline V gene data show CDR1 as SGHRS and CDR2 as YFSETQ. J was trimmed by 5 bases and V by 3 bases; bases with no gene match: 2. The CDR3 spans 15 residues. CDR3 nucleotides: TGCGCCAGCAGCTCCGGGACAGGGGATAATTCACCCCTCCACTTT. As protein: CASSSGTGDNSPLHF.

The CDR3: CASSLGGRGLNEQYF. DNA for the CDR3: TGTGCCAGCAGCTTGGGCGGGAGGGGGTTGAACGAGCAGTACTTC. The rearrangement links TRBV5-4 to TRBJ2-7; 9 nucleotides agree with TRBD2. V lost 0 bases to trimming and J lost 5 bases; unmatched junction nucleotides: 6. The CDR3 runs 15 residues. Germline-derived CDR1 and CDR2 are SGHNT and YYREEE (reference sequence). The whole variable domain, filled in from reference TRBV5-4 and TRBJ2-7, reads ETGVTQSPTHLIKTRGQQVTLRCSSQSGHNTVSWYQQALGQGPQFIFQYYREEENGRGNFPPRFSGLQFPNYSSELNVNALELDDSALYLCASSLGGRGLNEQYFGPGTRLTVT.

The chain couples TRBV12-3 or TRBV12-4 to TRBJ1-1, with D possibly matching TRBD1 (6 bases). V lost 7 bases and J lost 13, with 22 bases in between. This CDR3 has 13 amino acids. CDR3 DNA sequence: TGTGCCAGCAACGGGTGGGAGGGGGGATTCGGTTTCTTT. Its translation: CASNGWEGGFGFF.

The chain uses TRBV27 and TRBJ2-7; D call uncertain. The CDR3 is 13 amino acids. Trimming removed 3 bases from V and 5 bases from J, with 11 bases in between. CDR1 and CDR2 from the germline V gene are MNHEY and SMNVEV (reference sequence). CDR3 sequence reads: CASSFMGNHEQYF. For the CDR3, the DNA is TGTGCCAGCAGTTTCATGGGGAACCACGAGCAGTACTTC.

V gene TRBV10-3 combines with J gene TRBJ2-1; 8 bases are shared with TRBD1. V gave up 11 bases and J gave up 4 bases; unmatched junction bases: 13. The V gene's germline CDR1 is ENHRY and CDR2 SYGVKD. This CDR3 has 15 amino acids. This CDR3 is CASKRSTGDYNEQFF. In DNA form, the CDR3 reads TGTGCCTCCAAGCGGTCGACAGGGGATTACAATGAGCAGTTCTTC.

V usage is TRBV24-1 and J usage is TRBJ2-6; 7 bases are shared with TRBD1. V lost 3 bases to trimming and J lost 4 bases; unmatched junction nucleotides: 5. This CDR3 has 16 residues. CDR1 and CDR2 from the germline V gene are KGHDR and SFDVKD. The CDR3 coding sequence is TGTGCCACCAGTGATGCCACAGGGGACGGGGCCAACGTCCTGACTTTC. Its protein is CATSDATGDGANVLTF.

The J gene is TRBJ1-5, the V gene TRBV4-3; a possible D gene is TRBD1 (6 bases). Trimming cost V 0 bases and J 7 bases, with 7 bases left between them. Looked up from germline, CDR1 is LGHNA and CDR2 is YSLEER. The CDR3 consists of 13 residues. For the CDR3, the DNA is TGCGCCAGCAGCCAAGAAAGGGGGCAGCCCCAGCATTTT. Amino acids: CASSQERGQPQHF.

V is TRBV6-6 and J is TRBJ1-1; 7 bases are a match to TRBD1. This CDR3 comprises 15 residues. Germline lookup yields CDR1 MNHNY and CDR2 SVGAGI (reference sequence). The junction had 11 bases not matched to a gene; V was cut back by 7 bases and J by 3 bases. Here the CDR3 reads CASNGGEGAYTEAFF. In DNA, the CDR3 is TGTGCCAGCAACGGGGGCGAGGGGGCGTACACTGAAGCTTTCTTT.

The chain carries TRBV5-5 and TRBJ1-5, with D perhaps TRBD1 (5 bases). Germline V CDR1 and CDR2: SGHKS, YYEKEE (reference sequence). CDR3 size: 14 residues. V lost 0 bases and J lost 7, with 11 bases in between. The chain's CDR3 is CASSLAWRDQPQHF. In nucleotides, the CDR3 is TGTGCCAGCAGCTTGGCCTGGCGGGACCAGCCCCAGCATTTT.

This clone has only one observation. The CDR3 DNA is TGTGCCAGCAAACCATATACAGGGTATAGCCGCACAGATACGCAGTATTTT. Its protein is CASKPYTGYSRTDTQYF. The chain uses TRBV11-3 and TRBJ2-3, with a tentative D call TRBD1 (6 bases). V was trimmed by 7 bases and J by 1 base, leaving 21 bases between them. CDR3 length: 17 residues. Germline lookup yields CDR1 SGHNT and CDR2 YENEEA.

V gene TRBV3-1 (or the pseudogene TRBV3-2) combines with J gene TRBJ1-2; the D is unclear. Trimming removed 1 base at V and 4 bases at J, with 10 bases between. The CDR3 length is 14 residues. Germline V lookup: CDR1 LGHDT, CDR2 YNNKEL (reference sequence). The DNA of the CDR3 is TGTGCCAGCAGCCAAGGCACGGAGGGCTATGGCTACACCTTC. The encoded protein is CASSQGTEGYGYTF.

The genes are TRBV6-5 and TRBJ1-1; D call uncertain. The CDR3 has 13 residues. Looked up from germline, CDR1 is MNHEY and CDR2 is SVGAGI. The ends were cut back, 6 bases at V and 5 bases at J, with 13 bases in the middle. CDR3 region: CASSADMGTEAFF. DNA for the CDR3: TGTGCCAGCAGCGCCGACATGGGGACTGAAGCTTTCTTT.

The CDR3 sequence: CATSRDPGSTDTQYF. For the CDR3, the DNA is TGTGCCACCAGCAGAGATCCAGGTAGCACAGATACGCAGTATTTT. V gene TRBV15 combines with J gene TRBJ2-3; D gene unclear. Trimming left V 0 bases short and J 0 bases short, with 7 bases between. In germline, CDR1 is LNHNV, CDR2 YYDKDF (reference sequence). This CDR3 is built from 15 residues. Complete variable domain (other parts from reference TRBV15 and TRBJ2-3): DAMVIQNPRYQVTQFGKPVTLSCSQTLNHNVMYWYQQKSSQAPKLLFHYYDKDFNNEADTPDNFQSRRPNTSFCFLDIRSPGLGDTAMYLCATSRDPGSTDTQYFGPGTRLTVL.

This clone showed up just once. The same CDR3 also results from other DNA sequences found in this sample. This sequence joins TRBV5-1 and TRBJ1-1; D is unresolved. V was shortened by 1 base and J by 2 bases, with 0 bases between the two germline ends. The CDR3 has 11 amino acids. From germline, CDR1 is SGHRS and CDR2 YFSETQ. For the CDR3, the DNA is TGCGCCAGCAGCTTGAACACTGAAGCTTTCTTT. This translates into CASSLNTEAFF. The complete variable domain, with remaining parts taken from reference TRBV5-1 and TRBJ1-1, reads KAGVTQTPRYLIKTRGQQVTLSCSPISGHRSVSWYQQTPGQGLQFLFEYFSETQRNKGNFPGRFSGRQFSNSRSEMNVSTLELGDSALYLCASSLNTEAFFGQGTRLTVV.

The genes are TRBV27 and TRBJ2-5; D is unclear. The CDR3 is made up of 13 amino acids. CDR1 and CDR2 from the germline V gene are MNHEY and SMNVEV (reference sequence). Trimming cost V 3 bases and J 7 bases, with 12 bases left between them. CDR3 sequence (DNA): TGTGCCAGCAGTTTGGGTCCTTTGGGGACCCAGTACTTC. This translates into CASSLGPLGTQYF.